These 16 T cell receptor beta chains share one sample of origin, sequenced in a study of cytomegalovirus exposure and HLA in healthy donors. PCR involved 60 Vbeta and 13 Jbeta primers. Libraries were prepared by immunoSEQ multiplex PCR; TCRdb keeps only in-frame clonotypes and omits some of them. This table has roughly 120,000 clones, approximately 60% appearing once. The material sequenced was PBMCs. The receptor source for this set is a woman in her thirties in good health and CMV-seronegative.

V is TRBV5-1 and J is TRBJ2-7; 11 nucleotides agree with TRBD2. CDR1 SGHRS and CDR2 YFSETQ come from the germline V gene. V lost 0 bases and J lost 2; bases outside the gene matches: 22. The CDR3 sequence is 22 residues long. The CDR3 loop is CASSLVGLAGGPESGRAYEQYF. For the CDR3, the DNA is TGCGCCAGCAGCTTGGTTGGCTTAGCGGGAGGGCCCGAGAGTGGGAGGGCCTACGAGCAGTACTTC.

This sequence joins TRBV4-1 and TRBJ2-7, with D maybe TRBD2 (7 bases). The CDR3 is made up of 15 amino acids. CDR1 and CDR2 (germline): MGHRA, YSYEKL. The V end lost 1 base, the J end lost 5 bases, and 15 bases lay between the germline ends. Written as DNA, the CDR3 is TGCGCCAGCAGCCAAGGGGAGGGGGTGATGCACGAGCAGTACTTC. Translating it yields CASSQGEGVMHEQYF.

This CDR3 is CASSSLTEDSNQPQHF. Written as DNA, the CDR3 is TGTGCCAGCAGTTCCCTGACAGAAGATAGCAATCAGCCCCAGCATTTT. This sequence joins TRBV28 and TRBJ1-5; TRBD1 is a possible D gene (5 bases). CDR3 size: 16 residues. Per the germline V gene, CDR1 is MDHEN and CDR2 is SYDVKM. Trimming removed 4 bases at V and 0 bases at J, with 13 bases between. Looking up the rest from reference TRBV28 and TRBJ1-5 gives the full variable domain: DVKVTQSSRYLVKRTGEKVFLECVQDMDHENMFWYRQDPGLGLRLIYFSYDVKMKEKGDIPEGYSVSREKKERFSLILESASTNQTSMYLCASSSLTEDSNQPQHFGDGTRLSIL.

With regard to this clone: Other DNA sequences in the sample encode the same CDR3. The CDR3 here is CSVRTDSYEQYF. For the CDR3, the DNA is TGCAGCGTTAGGACAGATTCCTACGAGCAGTACTTC. This chain joins TRBV29-1 and TRBJ2-7, with D possibly being TRBD1 (6 bases). The CDR3 totals 12 residues. Germline V gene lookup returns CDR1 SQVTM and CDR2 ANQGSEA. V lost 5 bases to trimming and J lost 1 base, with 9 bases between them.

This chain uses TRBV18 with TRBJ1-1, with D perhaps TRBD1 (6 bases). Germline CDR1 and CDR2: KGHSH and LQKENI. Between the trimmed V and J ends, which lost 4 bases and 1 base, there was a span of 13 bases. The CDR3 loop spans 15 amino acids. The CDR3 spells CASSLWSQGNTEAFF. In nucleotides, the CDR3 is TGTGCCAGCTCACTTTGGTCACAGGGGAACACTGAAGCTTTCTTT.

This clone was observed once. DNA of the CDR3: TGTGCCAGCAGTGAACAAGCGGGTTCCACAGATACGCAGTATTTT. Its protein product is CASSEQAGSTDTQYF. The chain has TRBV6-4 and TRBJ2-3; weak D call: TRBD2 (6 bases). Trimming removed 3 bases from V and 2 bases from J, with 12 bases in between. CDR1 and CDR2 from the germline V gene are MRHNA and SNTAGT. This CDR3 spans 15 amino acids.

This chain links TRBV2 with TRBJ2-7, with D unresolved. Germline V CDR1 and CDR2: SNHLY, FYNNEI. The V end lost 6 bases, the J end lost 2 bases, and 14 bases lay between the germline ends. This CDR3 spans 14 amino acids. CDR3 amino acids: CASRKDIQPYEQYF. Written as DNA, the CDR3 is TGTGCCAGCAGGAAAGACATCCAACCCTACGAGCAGTACTTC.

The J gene is TRBJ2-7, the V gene TRBV2, with a weak D call TRBD2 (6 bases). V was trimmed by 11 bases and J by 2 bases, leaving 19 bases between them. The CDR3 spans 14 residues. The germline V gene has CDR1 SNHLY and CDR2 FYNNEI. The CDR3 DNA reads as TGTGCCGGTAAGGAGGGGAGCAGTACCTACGAGCAGTACTTC. Protein product: CAGKEGSSTYEQYF.

The V call is TRBV29-1, the J call TRBJ1-1, with D maybe TRBD1 (6 bases). This CDR3 is built from 13 residues. V shed 3 bases and J shed 0 bases, with 8 bases lying between them. CDR1 is SQVTM, CDR2 ANQGSEA, per germline. CDR3 nucleotides: TGCAGCGTTGATCAGGGGATGAACACTGAAGCTTTCTTT. This codes for CSVDQGMNTEAFF.

The gene calls are TRBV5-5 and TRBJ1-5; D perhaps matches TRBD1 (5 bases). Germline V lookup: CDR1 SGHKS, CDR2 YYEKEE (reference sequence). The CDR3 is made up of 16 amino acids. Trimming removed 3 bases at V and 4 bases at J, with 17 bases between. CDR3 in amino acids: CASSSLATGGNQPQHF. For the CDR3, the DNA is TGTGCCAGCAGCTCGCTTGCTACGGGGGGGAATCAGCCCCAGCATTTT.

The V and J genes are TRBV6-6 and TRBJ1-5; D may be TRBD1 (6 bases). V was clipped by 2 bases and J by 4 bases, with 12 bases between them. The CDR3 has 15 residues. The germline V gene has CDR1 MNHNY and CDR2 SVGAGI (reference sequence). The CDR3 DNA reads as TGTGCCAGCAGTTACCACGGACAGCCAAATCAGCCCCAGCATTTT. It translates to CASSYHGQPNQPQHF.

The rearrangement uses TRBV4-1 and TRBJ2-5, with 9 bases matching TRBD1. Germline loops: CDR1 MGHRA, CDR2 YSYEKL. The J segment lost 4 bases and the V segment lost 4 bases, leaving 7 bases of the junction unmatched. The CDR3 has 15 residues. The CDR3 coding sequence is TGCGCCAGCAGCCGAGATCGGGACAGGGTAGAGACCCAGTACTTC. This translates into CASSRDRDRVETQYF.

The V and J genes are TRBV2 and TRBJ2-1, with TRBD2 as a possible D gene (6 bases). Germline loops: CDR1 SNHLY, CDR2 FYNNEI. The ends were cut back, 3 bases at V and 2 bases at J, with 11 bases in the middle. The length of the CDR3 is 15 residues. CDR3 sequence reads: CASSDRQRAYNEQFF. The CDR3 bases are TGTGCCAGCAGTGATAGGCAGCGGGCCTACAATGAGCAGTTCTTC. Full variable domain (outside the CDR3, taken from reference TRBV2 and TRBJ2-1): EPEVTQTPSHQVTQMGQEVILRCVPISNHLYFYWYRQILGQKVEFLVSFYNNEISEKSEIFDDQFSVERPDGSNFTLKIRSTKLEDSAMYFCASSDRQRAYNEQFFGPGTRLTVL.

The chain carries TRBV9 and TRBJ2-3, with D perhaps matching TRBD1 (5 bases). Trimming took off 1 base at V and 2 bases at J, with 11 bases between the two ends. This CDR3 is built from 15 residues. Germline V gene data show CDR1 as SGDLS and CDR2 as YYNGEE. The CDR3 coding sequence is TGTGCCAGCAGCGTATACAGGAGAGACACAGATACGCAGTATTTT. Translated: CASSVYRRDTDTQYF.

The J gene is TRBJ2-7, the V gene TRBV27, with 9 bases that match TRBD1. Looked up from germline, CDR1 is MNHEY and CDR2 is SMNVEV (reference sequence). J lost 4 bases, V lost 8 bases, and 12 bases had no gene match. This CDR3 comprises 15 residues. The CDR3 here is CASSNGRTGAYEQYF. As DNA, the CDR3 is TGTGCCAGCTCAAACGGGAGGACAGGGGCTTACGAGCAGTACTTC.

V and J are TRBV7-9 and TRBJ2-3, with TRBD2 matching 7 bases. Germline V gene lookup returns CDR1 SEHNR and CDR2 FQNEAQ (reference sequence). The junction had 14 bases not matched to a gene; V was cut back by 4 bases and J by 1 base. CDR3 size: 18 residues. CDR3 sequence reads: CASSSLFLAVRGTDTQYF. In nucleotides, the CDR3 is TGTGCCAGCAGCTCCCTTTTCCTAGCGGTCCGGGGCACAGATACGCAGTATTTT. Based on the CDR3 plus reference TRBV7-9 and TRBJ2-3, the full variable domain is DTGVSQNPRHKITKRGQNVTFRCDPISEHNRLYWYRQTLGQGPEFLTYFQNEAQLEKSRLLSDRFSAERPKGSFSTLEIQRTEQGDSAMYLCASSSLFLAVRGTDTQYFGPGTRLTVL.